This entry lists 8 T cell receptor beta chains sequenced from one sample in a study of glioma-infiltrating T cells after dendritic cell vaccination (dated by TCRdb to the mid-2010s). Preparation of the library involved the immunoSEQ multiplex PCR assay. TCRdb limited this immuneACCESS table to in-frame rearrangements with V and J called. A share of clones is missing; checked studies link under half to unresolved V genes, and the rest is unexplained. Counted in this sample were tens of thousands of clones; approximately 80% of them appeared once. About 2% of the sample comes from the top ten. The starting material was blood, obtained before dendritic cell vaccination. All receptors come from a human donor with glioblastoma.

This sequence joins TRBV5-1 and TRBJ2-5, with 9 bases lining up with TRBD2. The CDR3 loop spans 16 amino acids. CDR1 is SGHRS, CDR2 YFSETQ, per germline. V was pared by 0 bases and J by 0 bases, with 3 bases of the junction left unmatched. The CDR3 sequence is CASSLAASGDQETQYF. Written as DNA, the CDR3 is TGCGCCAGCAGCTTGGCTGCTAGCGGGGACCAAGAGACCCAGTACTTC.

This clone was detected only a few times. The CDR3 DNA is TGTGCCATCAGTGTCACCCCACAGGGTGGTCAGGAAAAACTGTTTTTT. Protein: CAISVTPQGGQEKLFF. The chain uses TRBV10-3 and TRBJ1-4; D may be TRBD1 (6 bases). Per the germline V gene, CDR1 is ENHRY and CDR2 is SYGVKD. This CDR3 region has 16 residues. Trimming shortened V by 4 bases and J by 8 bases, and 20 bases separated the two germline ends.

This clone was picked up one time. The rearrangement uses TRBV7-2 and TRBJ1-1; TRBD1 might be the D (6 bases). The CDR3 runs to 17 residues. Germline V CDR1 and CDR2: SGHTA, FQGNSA. V lost 2 bases, J lost 1 base, and 17 bases lay in between. The CDR3 region is CASSLRGGYGSNTEAFF. CDR3 DNA sequence: TGTGCCAGCAGCTTAAGAGGGGGATACGGATCGAACACTGAAGCTTTCTTT.

The chain couples TRBV7-2 to TRBJ2-3; TRBD2 matches 10 bases. After removal of 2 bases from V and 4 bases from J, the junction contained 6 bases not matched to a gene. The length of the CDR3 is 16 residues. The germline V gene encodes CDR1 SGHTA and CDR2 FQGNSA. CDR3 in DNA: TGTGCCAGCAGCTTAACCGGGACTAGCGACCCAGATACGCAGTATTTT. It encodes CASSLTGTSDPDTQYF. Looking up the rest from reference TRBV7-2 and TRBJ2-3 gives the full variable domain: GAGVSQSPSNKVTEKGKDVELRCDPISGHTALYWYRQSLGQGLEFLIYFQGNSAPDKSGLPSDRFSAERTGGSVSTLTIQRTQQEDSAVYLCASSLTGTSDPDTQYFGPGTRLTVL.

V gene TRBV6-1 combines with J gene TRBJ1-5; D uncertain. In germline, CDR1 is MNHNS, CDR2 SASEGT. V gave up 10 bases and J gave up 0 bases, with 10 bases separating them. The CDR3 has 13 amino acids. CDR3 sequence: CATKTGSNQPQHF. The DNA of the CDR3 is TGTGCCACCAAAACGGGTAGCAATCAGCCCCAGCATTTT.

The chain uses TRBV9 and TRBJ2-6; D is possibly TRBD1 (6 bases). Trimming removed 0 bases at V and 2 bases at J, with 12 bases between. This CDR3 comprises 17 residues. Per germline, CDR1 SGDLS and CDR2 YYNGEE. CDR3 region: CASSVEAGVAGANVLTF. The CDR3 DNA is TGTGCCAGCAGCGTAGAGGCAGGGGTTGCTGGGGCCAACGTCCTGACTTTC.

In its sample, this clone was seen a few times. V gene TRBV5-1 combines with J gene TRBJ2-1, with D tentatively TRBD1 (5 bases). The CDR3 sequence is 16 residues long. Germline V lookup: CDR1 SGHRS, CDR2 YFSETQ. V shed 2 bases and J shed 6 bases, with 18 bases lying between them. The CDR3 region has the DNA TGCGCCAGCAGCTTTGGTTGGCAGGGTAACGTCAATGAGCAGTTCTTC. As protein: CASSFGWQGNVNEQFF.

This clone was picked up one time. The chain links TRBV19 to TRBJ2-7, with 9 positions matching TRBD1. The CDR3 runs 15 residues. Germline V CDR1 and CDR2: LNHDA, SQIVND (reference sequence). V was clipped by 5 bases and J by 6 bases; unmatched bases: 11. The CDR3 DNA is TGTGCCAGTAGTCTCCCCGGGACAGGGACTTCCGAGCAGTACTTC. It codes for CASSLPGTGTSEQYF.